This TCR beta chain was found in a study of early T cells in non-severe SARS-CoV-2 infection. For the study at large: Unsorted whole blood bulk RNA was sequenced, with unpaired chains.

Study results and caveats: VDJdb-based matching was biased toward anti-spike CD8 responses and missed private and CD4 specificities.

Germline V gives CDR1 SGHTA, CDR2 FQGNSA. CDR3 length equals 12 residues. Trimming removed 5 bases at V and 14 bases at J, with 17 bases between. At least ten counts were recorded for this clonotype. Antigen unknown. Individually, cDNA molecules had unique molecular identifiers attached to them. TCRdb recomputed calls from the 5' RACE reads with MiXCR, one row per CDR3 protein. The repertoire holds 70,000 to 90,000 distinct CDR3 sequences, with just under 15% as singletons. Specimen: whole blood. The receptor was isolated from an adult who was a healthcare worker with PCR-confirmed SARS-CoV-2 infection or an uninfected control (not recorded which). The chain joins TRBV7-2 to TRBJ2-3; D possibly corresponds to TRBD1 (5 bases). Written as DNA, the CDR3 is TGTGCCAGCAGCCCCACCAGGGCAGTTTGGTATTTT. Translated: CASSPTRAVWYF.